One TCR beta chain is described in this entry. Germline CDR1 reads LNHDA; CDR2 reads SQIVND (reference sequence). The CDR3 spans 18 residues. Losses at the gene ends were 7 bases for V and 2 bases for J; bases not matched to a gene: 14. This entry belongs to a study of T cell changes during pregnancy in multiple sclerosis. The protocol was immunoSEQ multiplex PCR, while the TCRdb copy is restricted to in-frame clones and leaves out a portion. The table records tens of thousands of clones, 85% to 95% of them present only once. The sequencing used peripheral blood, collected in the third trimester of pregnancy. The chain couples TRBV19 to TRBJ2-1; 10 bases align to TRBD2. The sequence derives from a female donor in good health, enrolled as a control in a pregnancy study. CDR3 in DNA: TGTGCCAGTACTTCGCTTCGGAGCGGGAGGGCTGCCTACAATGAGCAGTTCTTC. This gives the protein CASTSLRSGRAAYNEQFF.